One sample yielded the 30 T cell receptor beta chains listed below, sequenced in a study of T-cell reconstitution after alpha-beta-depleted transplantation in children. Preparation of the TCRbeta library was carried out with unique molecular identifiers. TCRdb redid the calling of the PCR reads with MiXCR, one entry per CDR3 protein. The sample shows around 440,000 distinct CDR3 sequences, 15% to 20% of them seen only once. This specimen was PBMCs, mostly from graft donor cells, taken 360 days after TCRalphabeta/CD19-depleted stem cell transplant. The receptors derive from a boy under two years old who had a stem cell transplant for Wiskott-Aldrich syndrome, so the T cells may come from the graft donor.

The V and J genes are TRBV24-1 and TRBJ2-1, with 7 bases lining up with TRBD1. Germline loops: CDR1 KGHDR, CDR2 SFDVKD. After removal of 3 bases from V and 2 bases from J, the junction contained 3 bases not matched to a gene. The length of the CDR3 is 15 residues. CDR3 nucleotide sequence: TGTGCCACCAGTGATGGCCAGGGGGCCTACAATGAGCAGTTCTTC. This codes for CATSDGQGAYNEQFF.

This clonotype was detected only a few times. The chain couples TRBV27 to TRBJ2-4, with 7 bases matching TRBD1. The J segment lost 0 bases and the V segment lost 4 bases, leaving 9 bases of the junction unmatched. Germline CDR1 MNHEY, CDR2 SMNVEV (reference sequence). This CDR3 has 17 residues. The CDR3 DNA follows: TGTGCCAGCAGTTCCGCCCCGGACAGGAGAGCCAAAAACATTCAGTACTTC. The encoded protein is CASSSAPDRRAKNIQYF.

The chain couples TRBV18 to TRBJ2-1; a weak D match, TRBD2 (5 bases). Deletions cut 6 bases from V and 0 bases from J, with 9 bases between. Germline CDR1 KGHSH, CDR2 LQKENI. The CDR3 is made up of 14 amino acids. The CDR3 DNA is TGTGCCAGCTCGGAGCGGAGCTCCTACAATGAGCAGTTCTTC. Protein: CASSERSSYNEQFF.

The J gene is TRBJ1-1, the V gene TRBV5-1; 8 positions match TRBD1. CDR1 and CDR2 from the germline V gene are SGHRS and YFSETQ. The CDR3 totals 17 residues. V was pared by 0 bases and J by 0 bases, with 7 bases of the junction left unmatched. As DNA, the CDR3 is TGCGCCAGCAGCTTGGCCGGCCAGGGGGCGGTGAACACTGAAGCTTTCTTT. Translated: CASSLAGQGAVNTEAFF.

In its sample, this clonotype was seen a few times. The chain has TRBV12-3 or TRBV12-4 and TRBJ2-1, with 8 positions matching TRBD2. With V trimmed by 5 bases and J by 8 bases, 8 bases remained unmatched. The CDR3 sequence is 14 residues long. The CDR3 nucleotides read TGTGCCAGCAGTCGCGGGACTAGGGGATATGAGCAGTTCTTC. Protein sequence: CASSRGTRGYEQFF.

A few counts support this clonotype. The chain has TRBV7-9 and TRBJ2-7, with a weak D call TRBD2 (5 bases). The CDR3 extends over 16 amino acids. Germline V gives CDR1 SEHNR, CDR2 FQNEAQ (reference sequence). V dropped 5 bases and J dropped 3 bases, with 20 bases sitting between them. CDR3 sequence (DNA): TGTGCCAGCAGCCCCTATGAGCGGAGTCCCTACTACGAGCAGTACTTC. This sequence encodes CASSPYERSPYYEQYF.

This clonotype was seen at least ten times. The chain carries TRBV3-1 and TRBJ2-1; D not certain. Trimming pared 0 bases from V and 4 bases from J, leaving 10 bases between. Germline loops: CDR1 LGHDT, CDR2 YNNKEL (reference sequence). The CDR3 is 15 amino acids. The DNA for the CDR3 is TGTGCCAGCAGCCAAGATAGTGGAGCGTACAATGAGCAGTTCTTC. It yields the protein CASSQDSGAYNEQFF.

This clonotype was observed a few times. V is TRBV5-1 and J is TRBJ2-2; TRBD1 might be the D (6 bases). The ends were cut back, 4 bases at V and 1 base at J, with 8 bases in the middle. Germline values: CDR1 SGHRS, CDR2 YFSETQ. The CDR3 extends over 14 amino acids. The CDR3 sequence: CASSKGQNTGELFF. CDR3 in DNA: TGCGCCAGCAGCAAGGGACAGAACACCGGGGAGCTGTTTTTT.

The chain is built from TRBV4-1 and TRBJ2-5; no reliable D call. Deletions cut 4 bases from V and 4 bases from J, with 22 bases between. The CDR3 is 17 residues long. Germline V CDR1 and CDR2: MGHRA, YSYEKL. Here the CDR3 DNA reads TGCGCCAGCAGCCTCTTACCCAGTGGAGTCTCCAGAGAGACCCAGTACTTC. Its protein product is CASSLLPSGVSRETQYF.

V is TRBV6-5 and J is TRBJ2-3; D gene ambiguous. V gave up 2 bases and J gave up 1 base, with 7 bases separating them. The CDR3 runs to 14 residues. Per the germline V gene, CDR1 is MNHEY and CDR2 is SVGAGI. This CDR3 is CASSYIGGTDTQYF. DNA for the CDR3: TGTGCCAGCAGTTACATTGGGGGCACAGATACGCAGTATTTT.

There are many counts of this clonotype. The V call is TRBV5-5, the J call TRBJ2-3; perhaps TRBD2 as D (6 bases). The CDR3 runs to 12 residues. The germline V and J ends were trimmed by 1 base and 6 bases, with 6 bases remaining between them. Germline V lookup: CDR1 SGHKS, CDR2 YYEKEE (reference sequence). CDR3 sequence: CASSLLADTQYF. Written as DNA, the CDR3 is TGTGCCAGCAGCTTGCTAGCGGATACGCAGTATTTT. The variable domain in full, with the rest retrieved from reference TRBV5-5 and TRBJ2-3, is DAGVTQSPTHLIKTRGQQVTLRCSPISGHKSVSWYQQVLGQGPQFIFQYYEKEERGRGNFPDRFSARQFPNYSSELNVNALLLGDSALYLCASSLLADTQYFGPGTRLTVL.

V usage is TRBV30 and J usage is TRBJ2-1; 9 bases line up with TRBD2. This CDR3 has 15 amino acids. The trim removed 4 bases at V and 5 bases at J, leaving 9 bases unmatched. CDR1 and CDR2 from the germline V gene are GTSNPN and SVGIG (reference sequence). The CDR3 DNA follows: TGTGCCTGGAACCTGGGCCTAGCGGGAAACAATGAGCAGTTCTTC. This encodes CAWNLGLAGNNEQFF. Full variable domain (remainder filled in from reference TRBV30 and TRBJ2-1): SQTIHQWPATLVQPVGSPLSLECTVEGTSNPNLYWYRQAAGRGLQLLFYSVGIGQISSEVPQNLSASRPQDRQFILSSKKLLLSDSGFYLCAWNLGLAGNNEQFFGPGTRLTVL.

This clonotype has more than one count but fewer than ten. CDR3 loop: CASSLDSYSTYRDSGEQYF. DNA of the CDR3: TGTGCCAGCAGTTTAGACTCTTACTCGACATACAGGGACTCGGGGGAGCAGTACTTC. This chain connects TRBV12-3 or TRBV12-4 to TRBJ2-7; D is tentatively TRBD1 or TRBD2 (6 bases each). V was cut by 1 base and J by 7 bases, with 29 bases left in between. The CDR3 extends over 19 amino acids.

This clonotype was observed many times. The gene calls are TRBV10-3 and TRBJ2-3; D possibly matches TRBD1 or TRBD2 (5 bases each). The CDR3 is made up of 15 amino acids. V lost 4 bases, J lost 3 bases, and 14 bases lay in between. Per germline, CDR1 ENHRY and CDR2 SYGVKD. The chain's CDR3 is CAISVGAGGTDTQYF. The CDR3 DNA sequence: TGTGCCATCAGTGTTGGGGCCGGCGGGACAGATACGCAGTATTTT.

This clonotype was seen more than once but under ten times. CDR3 nucleotides: TGCGCCAGCAGCTTAAACATCGACTACGAGCAGTACTTC. It codes for CASSLNIDYEQYF. The genes are TRBV5-1 and TRBJ2-7; D remains unclear. Trimming removed 2 bases at V and 3 bases at J, with 9 bases between. The CDR3 is made up of 13 amino acids. Germline values: CDR1 SGHRS, CDR2 YFSETQ.

V usage is TRBV5-1 and J usage is TRBJ2-7; 11 bases fit TRBD2. V shed 1 base and J 5 bases; nucleotides not matched to a gene: 5. Germline V gives CDR1 SGHRS, CDR2 YFSETQ. The CDR3 is 15 residues long. The CDR3 sequence is CASSLFSGRANEQYF. CDR3 sequence (DNA): TGCGCCAGCAGCTTGTTTAGCGGGAGGGCCAACGAGCAGTACTTC.

This clonotype was seen a few times. The chain has TRBV7-7 and TRBJ2-3, with 8 bases fitting TRBD2. This CDR3 has 13 residues. The germline V gene has CDR1 SSHAT and CDR2 FNYEAQ (reference sequence). With 3 bases clipped from V and 8 bases from J, the junction kept 4 bases outside the gene matches. The DNA for the CDR3 is TGTGCCAGCAGCTTTGGGACTAGGAGTACGCAGTATTTT. Residues: CASSFGTRSTQYF.

This clonotype was counted a few times. This chain joins TRBV5-1 and TRBJ2-5, with D unclear. Trimming took 2 bases from V and 0 from J, leaving 11 bases between them. The CDR3 covers 15 residues. CDR1 is SGHRS, CDR2 YFSETQ, per germline. The CDR3 nucleotides are TGCGCCAGCAGCTTAAACGGACGGCACCAAGAGACCCAGTACTTC. Its translation is CASSLNGRHQETQYF.

The rearrangement links TRBV7-2 to TRBJ1-2, with TRBD1 matching 7 bases. The CDR3 extends over 14 amino acids. V shed 5 bases and J 6 bases; nucleotides not matched to a gene: 9. CDR1 is SGHTA, CDR2 FQGNSA, per germline. In DNA form, the CDR3 reads TGTGCCAGCAGCCCTCATCGACAGGGCAATGGCTACACCTTC. Translation gives CASSPHRQGNGYTF.

This clonotype was seen a handful of times. The chain links TRBV12-3 or TRBV12-4 to TRBJ1-6; perhaps TRBD1 as D (5 bases). CDR3 size: 12 residues. Trimming removed 8 bases at V and 10 bases at J, with 12 bases between. CDR3 sequence (DNA): TGTGCCAGCCAAACAGGTCGGTCACCCCTCCACTTT. Protein product: CASQTGRSPLHF.

The rearrangement links TRBV5-5 to TRBJ1-1; D gene unclear. Germline V gene data show CDR1 as SGHKS and CDR2 as YYEKEE (reference sequence). The CDR3 extends over 18 amino acids. V shed 3 bases and J shed 0 bases, with 21 bases lying between them. CDR3 in amino acids: CASSSQKILAVMNTEAFF. CDR3 bases: TGTGCCAGCAGCTCCCAAAAGATTCTGGCCGTGATGAACACTGAAGCTTTCTTT.

The genes are TRBV4-1 and TRBJ1-1; D remains ambiguous. CDR3 length: 16 amino acids. Germline V gene sequence: CDR1 MGHRA, CDR2 YSYEKL. Deletions cut 2 bases from V and 2 bases from J, with 15 bases between. The CDR3 bases are TGCGCCAGCAGCCAAATTGTCGTACAGCCAAACACTGAAGCTTTCTTT. As protein: CASSQIVVQPNTEAFF.

This chain joins TRBV5-5 and TRBJ2-2; D is unclear. The V end was cut by 2 bases, the J end by 6 bases, with 17 bases between. This CDR3 is built from 16 residues. Germline loops: CDR1 SGHKS, CDR2 YYEKEE (reference sequence). The CDR3 region is CASSLRSLGLAGELFF. CDR3 DNA: TGTGCCAGCAGCTTAAGGAGCCTGGGTCTGGCCGGGGAGCTGTTTTTT.

This clonotype occurred a few times. The CDR3 loop reads CASSFPGSPNEQFF. The CDR3 DNA sequence: TGCGCCAGCAGCTTCCCAGGGTCCCCCAATGAGCAGTTCTTC. The gene calls are TRBV5-1 and TRBJ2-1; tentatively, D is TRBD1 (5 bases). Germline CDR1 is SGHRS and CDR2 is YFSETQ. V gave up 2 bases and J gave up 6 bases, with 12 bases separating them. The CDR3 contains 14 residues.

V gene TRBV7-8 combines with J gene TRBJ2-7, with 7 nucleotides matching TRBD1. The CDR3 extends over 16 amino acids. Unmatched junction bases numbered 13, after V lost 5 bases and J lost 3 bases. CDR1 is SGHVS, CDR2 FQNEAQ, per germline. CDR3 bases: TGTGCCAGCAGCAAGCCGGGACAGCAATCTTTCTACGAGCAGTACTTC. Its protein product is CASSKPGQQSFYEQYF.

Many counts were recorded for this clonotype. CDR3 coding DNA: TGTGCCAGCAGTTTAGTAGGGACACCTTCCTACGAGCAGTACTTC. Translating gives CASSLVGTPSYEQYF. This chain joins TRBV12-3 or TRBV12-4 and TRBJ2-7, with D possibly being TRBD1 (6 bases). The CDR3 totals 15 residues. Trimming took 1 base from V and 1 from J, leaving 11 bases between them.

This chain links TRBV4-3 with TRBJ2-1; 9 nucleotides line up with TRBD2. Germline loops: CDR1 LGHNA, CDR2 YSLEER. J was trimmed by 6 bases and V by 0 bases; bases with no gene match: 6. This CDR3 is built from 16 residues. DNA of the CDR3: TGCGCCAGCAGCCAAGAGGCTAGCGGGACACCCAATGAGCAGTTCTTC. Protein product: CASSQEASGTPNEQFF.

This clonotype was seen more than once but under ten times. The CDR3, as DNA: TGTGCCAGCAGGGAGACCGGGACTAGCGGGAGAGACGAGCAGTACTTC. Its protein product is CASRETGTSGRDEQYF. This chain links TRBV12-3 or TRBV12-4 with TRBJ2-7; 14 nucleotides align to TRBD2. The ends lost 6 bases at V and 5 bases at J; junction bases unmatched: 9. The CDR3 totals 16 residues.

This clonotype showed up just a few times. This chain connects TRBV4-1 to TRBJ2-4, with TRBD2 matching 9 bases. This CDR3 is 16 amino acids long. V was pared by 3 bases and J by 3 bases, with 6 bases of the junction left unmatched. CDR1 and CDR2 from the germline V gene are MGHRA and YSYEKL. For the CDR3, the DNA is TGCGCCAGCAGCCATAAGCGGGGGGCCCACAAAAACATTCAGTACTTC. This translates into CASSHKRGAHKNIQYF.

This clonotype has just a few counts. V gene TRBV12-3 or TRBV12-4 combines with J gene TRBJ2-5, with 13 bases aligning to TRBD2. V was pared by 5 bases and J by 5 bases, with 5 bases of the junction left unmatched. This CDR3 region has 15 residues. In nucleotides, the CDR3 is TGTGCCAGCAGTCCCGGGACTAGCGGGGAGGAGACCCAGTACTTC. Translating it yields CASSPGTSGEETQYF.